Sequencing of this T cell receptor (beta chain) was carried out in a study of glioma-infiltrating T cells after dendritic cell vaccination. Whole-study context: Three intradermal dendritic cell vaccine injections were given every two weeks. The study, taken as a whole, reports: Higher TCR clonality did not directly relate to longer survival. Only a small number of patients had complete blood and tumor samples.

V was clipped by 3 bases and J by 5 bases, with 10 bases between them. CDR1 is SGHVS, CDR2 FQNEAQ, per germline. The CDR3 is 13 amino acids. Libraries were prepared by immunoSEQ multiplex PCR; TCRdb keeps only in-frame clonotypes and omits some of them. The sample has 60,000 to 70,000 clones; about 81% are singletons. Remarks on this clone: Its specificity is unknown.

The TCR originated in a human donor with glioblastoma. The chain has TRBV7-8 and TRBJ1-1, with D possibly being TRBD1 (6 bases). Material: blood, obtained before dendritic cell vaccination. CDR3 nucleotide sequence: TGTGCCAGCAGCTTCACAGGGCGGACTGAAGCTTTCTTT. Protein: CASSFTGRTEAFF. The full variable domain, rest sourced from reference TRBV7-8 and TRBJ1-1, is GAGVSQSPRYKVAKRGQDVALRCDPISGHVSLFWYQQALGQGPEFLTYFQNEAQLDKSGLPSDRFFAERPEGSVSTLKIQRTQQEDSAVYLCASSFTGRTEAFFGQGTRLTVV.